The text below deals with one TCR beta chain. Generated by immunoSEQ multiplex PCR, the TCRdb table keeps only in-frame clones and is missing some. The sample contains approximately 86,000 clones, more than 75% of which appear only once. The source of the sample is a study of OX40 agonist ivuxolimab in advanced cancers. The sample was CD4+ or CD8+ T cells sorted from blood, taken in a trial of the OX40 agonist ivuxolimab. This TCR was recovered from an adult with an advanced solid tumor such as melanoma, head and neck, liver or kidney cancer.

Here the CDR3 reads CATSQGQWNTEAFF. CDR3 DNA sequence: TGTGCCACCAGCCAAGGACAGTGGAACACTGAAGCTTTCTTT. The chain recombines TRBV15 with TRBJ1-1; a weak D match, TRBD1 (6 bases). This CDR3 is built from 14 residues. V gave up 5 bases and J gave up 1 base, with 11 bases separating them. In germline, CDR1 is LNHNV, CDR2 YYDKDF (reference sequence).